This is a list of T cell receptor beta chains from one sample in a study of T cell responses to AZD1222 COVID-19 vaccine. Clones were sequenced by immunoSEQ multiplex PCR, and TCRdb holds only the in-frame ones, with some missing. The sample comprises about 75,000 clones, approximately 89% of which are singletons, and 9% to 10% rests with the top ten. The specimen comprised peripheral blood, sampled 28 days after the second dose of the MenACWY control vaccine. The receptors shown here come from an adult who received the MenACWY meningococcal vaccine as a control. Each CDR3 is given with its conserved first and last residue. A D gene is named only where the DNA matches it firmly. Clone size is shown for a subset of rows, as once, few, many or a class of expanded clone.

.	TRBV5-4	14	TRBJ1-1	.	CASSLSERAQGAFF	TGTGCCAGCAGCTTGAGTGAGAGGGCCCAAGGGGCTTTCTTT
.	TRBV7-6	15	TRBJ2-1	.	CASSLGGGGYNEQFF	TGTGCCAGCAGCTTAGGAGGGGGGGGTTACAATGAGCAGTTCTTC
.	TRBV28	15	TRBJ1-1	.	CASSPPRGRNTEAFF	TGTGCCAGCAGTCCCCCGCGGGGGAGGAACACTGAAGCTTTCTTT
.	TRBV19	14	TRBJ1-5	few	CASSMSGANQPQHF	TGTGCCAGTAGTATGTCGGGGGCGAATCAGCCCCAGCATTTT
.	TRBV7-9	14	TRBJ2-7	.	CASSGYRLSYEQYF	TGTGCCAGCAGCGGCTACAGGCTCTCCTACGAGCAGTACTTC
.	TRBV4-3	14	TRBJ1-1	.	CASSQSGLNTEAFF	TGCGCCAGCAGCCAATCCGGTTTGAACACTGAAGCTTTCTTT
.	TRBV10-2	14	TRBJ1-4	.	CASSDEKGTEKLFF	TGCGCCAGCAGTGATGAGAAGGGTACCGAAAAACTGTTTTTT
.	TRBV27	14	TRBJ2-1	.	CASNTAYRVGEQFF	TGTGCCAGTAATACCGCTTACAGGGTCGGTGAGCAGTTCTTC
.	TRBV19	14	TRBJ2-7	.	CASSIGPLTYEQYF	TGTGCCAGTAGTATAGGCCCCCTCACCTACGAGCAGTACTTC
.	TRBV7-9	15	TRBJ2-7	few	CASSLDETGIREQYF	TGTGCCAGCAGCTTAGACGAAACAGGGATACGCGAGCAGTACTTC
.	TRBV30	13	TRBJ2-7	few	CAWSLSDSYEQYF	TGTGCCTGGAGTCTGTCCGACTCTTACGAGCAGTACTTC
.	TRBV19	14	TRBJ1-1	.	CATRPGGGSTEAFF	TGTGCCACCCGCCCTGGGGGGGGGAGCACTGAAGCTTTCTTT
TRBD2	TRBV5-5	17	TRBJ2-1	.	CASSNGLAGAIYNEQFF	TGTGCCAGCAGCAACGGACTAGCGGGGGCCATATACAATGAGCAGTTCTTC
.	TRBV27	17	TRBJ2-3	.	CASSLELEPRSTDTQYF	TGTGCCAGCAGTTTGGAGCTTGAGCCGCGAAGCACAGATACGCAGTATTTT
.	TRBV5-1	12	TRBJ2-1	.	CASSLVPNEQFF	TGCGCCAGCAGCTTGGTACCCAATGAGCAGTTCTTC
.	TRBV7-8	14	TRBJ1-2	.	CASSLSGHLWGYTF	TGTGCCAGCAGCTTATCGGGACACCTCTGGGGCTACACCTTC
.	TRBV4-3	15	TRBJ1-1	once	CASSRDLSVFSEAFF	TGCGCCAGCAGCCGCGACCTTTCGGTCTTTTCTGAAGCTTTCTTT
.	TRBV6-5	12	TRBJ1-1	.	CASSATGLEAFF	TGTGCCAGCAGCGCGACAGGCCTTGAAGCTTTCTTT
TRBD1	TRBV7-2	18	TRBJ1-2	.	CASSLGGPGGSTNYGYTF	TGTGCCAGCAGCTTAGGAGGGCCAGGGGGCTCTACTAACTATGGCTACACCTTC
.	TRBV7-9	12	TRBJ1-1	.	CASSPEGTEAFF	TGTGCCAGCAGCCCTGAGGGCACTGAAGCTTTCTTT
.	TRBV6-2/TRBV6-3	12	TRBJ1-1	medium-sized	CASSYQTDEAFF	TGTGCCAGCAGTTACCAGACCGATGAAGCTTTCTTT
TRBD1	TRBV18	15	TRBJ1-6	.	CASSPGDRRYSPLHF	TGTGCCAGCTCACCGGGGGACAGACGATATTCACCCCTCCACTTT
.	TRBV29-1	11	TRBJ2-7	once	CSVRDYYEQYF	TGCAGCGTTCGAGACTACTACGAGCAGTACTTC
.	TRBV15	16	TRBJ1-4	.	CATSRDGGRTVEKLFF	TGTGCCACCAGCAGAGATGGAGGGAGGACGGTTGAAAAACTGTTTTTT
TRBD1	TRBV5-3	16	TRBJ1-5	.	CARSHLDRGNNQPQHF	TGTGCCAGAAGCCACCTGGACAGGGGCAACAATCAGCCCCAGCATTTT
.	TRBV18	15	TRBJ2-7	.	CASSPTVPPTYEQYF	TGTGCCAGCTCACCGACCGTTCCTCCAACCTACGAGCAGTACTTC
.	TRBV25-1	15	TRBJ2-5	.	CASSVHFRQQETQYF	TGTGCCAGCAGTGTTCACTTCCGTCAGCAAGAGACCCAGTACTTC
.	TRBV10-3	13	TRBJ2-7	.	CAISATTGYEQYF	TGTGCCATCAGTGCTACTACAGGGTACGAGCAGTACTTC
TRBD1	TRBV19	14	TRBJ1-2	.	CASSVTGVNYGYTF	TGTGCCAGTAGTGTGACAGGGGTCAACTATGGCTACACCTTC
.	TRBV6-1	11	TRBJ1-5	once	CASCGDQPQHF	TGTGCCTCATGTGGAGATCAGCCCCAGCATTTT